This T cell receptor beta chain was recovered during a study of identical twins. One entry per CDR3 protein results from TCRdb running MiXCR on the 5' RACE reads. There are fewer than 650,000 distinct CDR3 sequences in the sample; around 7.4% occur only once, and 1.6% lies in the top ten. The sample also formed part of further work on yellow fever vaccine responses in identical twins.

Sequences were obtained from PBMCs. The clonotype was recovered from a woman aged 18-35 years in good health.

Here the CDR3 reads CASRRDSLYNEQFF. In DNA, the CDR3 is TGTGCCAGCAGGAGGGACAGCCTTTACAATGAGCAGTTCTTC. This chain joins TRBV12-3 or TRBV12-4 and TRBJ2-1, with 7 nucleotides matching TRBD1. J lost 4 bases, V lost 6 bases, and 6 bases had no gene match. The CDR3 has 14 residues.